Here is one T cell receptor beta chain with its context. Its matching antigen is unknown. This specimen comes from a study of OX40 agonist ivuxolimab in advanced cancers. About the study: Cancers in dose escalation were hepatocellular, melanoma, renal cell and head and neck. Study results and limitations: At 0.1 to 3.0 mg/kg, CD4+ and CD8+ blood T cells expanded clonally by week 6. On average, CD8+ T cells had more expanded clones than CD4+.

This CDR3 is 15 amino acids long. V was clipped by 6 bases and J by 5 bases; unmatched bases: 7. CDR1 is SGHVS and CDR2 is FNYEAQ in the germline V gene. This table comes from immunoSEQ multiplex PCR, and its TCRdb copy is limited to in-frame clones, with some not included. The table shows some 83,000 clones, with approximately 84% occurring only once. This specimen consisted of CD4+ or CD8+ T cells sorted from blood, obtained in a trial of the OX40 agonist ivuxolimab. The rearrangement uses TRBV7-6 and TRBJ2-3; 11 bases match TRBD2. The receptor's source is an adult with an advanced solid tumor such as melanoma, head and neck, liver or kidney cancer. For the CDR3, the DNA is TGTGCCAGCAGTCTTAGCGGGGGGGCAGGAGATACGCAGTATTTT. It specifies CASSLSGGAGDTQYF.